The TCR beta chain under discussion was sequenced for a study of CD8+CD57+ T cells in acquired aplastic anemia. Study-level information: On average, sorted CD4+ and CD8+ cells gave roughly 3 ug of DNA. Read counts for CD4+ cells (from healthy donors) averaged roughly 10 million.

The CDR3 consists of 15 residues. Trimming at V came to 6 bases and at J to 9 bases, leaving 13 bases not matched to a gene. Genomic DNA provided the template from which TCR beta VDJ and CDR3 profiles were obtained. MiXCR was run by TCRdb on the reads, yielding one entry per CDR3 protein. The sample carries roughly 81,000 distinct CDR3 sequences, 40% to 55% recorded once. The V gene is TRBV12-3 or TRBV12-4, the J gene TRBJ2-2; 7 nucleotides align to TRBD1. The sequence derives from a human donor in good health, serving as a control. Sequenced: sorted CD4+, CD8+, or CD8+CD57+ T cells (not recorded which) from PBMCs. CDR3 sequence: CASSTPPQGQWELFF. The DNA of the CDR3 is TGTGCCAGCAGCACGCCCCCACAGGGGCAATGGGAGCTGTTTTTT.